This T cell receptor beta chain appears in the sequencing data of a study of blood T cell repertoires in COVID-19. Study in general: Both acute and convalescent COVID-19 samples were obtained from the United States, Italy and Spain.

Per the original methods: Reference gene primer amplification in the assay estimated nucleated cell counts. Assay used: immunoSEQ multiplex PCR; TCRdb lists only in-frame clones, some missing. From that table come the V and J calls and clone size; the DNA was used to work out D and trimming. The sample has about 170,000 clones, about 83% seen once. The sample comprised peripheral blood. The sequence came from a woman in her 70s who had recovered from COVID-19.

CDR3: CASSLERDLNEKLFF. CDR3 sequence (DNA): TGTGCCAGCAGCTTAGAGAGGGACTTGAATGAAAAACTGTTTTTT. The chain is built from TRBV7-9 and TRBJ1-4; weak D call: TRBD1 (5 bases). Germline V gene data show CDR1 as SEHNR and CDR2 as FQNEAQ (reference sequence). The ends were cut back, 1 base at V and 5 bases at J, with 11 bases in the middle. The length of the CDR3 is 15 residues.